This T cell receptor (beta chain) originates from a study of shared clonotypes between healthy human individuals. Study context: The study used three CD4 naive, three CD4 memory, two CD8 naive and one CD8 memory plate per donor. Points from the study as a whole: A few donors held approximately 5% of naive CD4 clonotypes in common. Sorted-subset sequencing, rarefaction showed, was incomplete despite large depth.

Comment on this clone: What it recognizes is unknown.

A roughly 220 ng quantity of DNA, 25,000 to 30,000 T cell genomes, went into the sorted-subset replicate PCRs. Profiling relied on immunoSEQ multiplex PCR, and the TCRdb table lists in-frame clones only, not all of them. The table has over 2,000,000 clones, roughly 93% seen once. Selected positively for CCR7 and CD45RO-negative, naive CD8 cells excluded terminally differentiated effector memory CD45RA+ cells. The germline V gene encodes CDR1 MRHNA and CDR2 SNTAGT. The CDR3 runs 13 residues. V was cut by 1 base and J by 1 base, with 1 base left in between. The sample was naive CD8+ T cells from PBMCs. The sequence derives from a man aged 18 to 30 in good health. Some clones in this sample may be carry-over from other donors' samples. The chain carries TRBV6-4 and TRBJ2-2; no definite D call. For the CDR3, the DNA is TGTGCCAGCAGTGACTGGAACACCGGGGAGCTGTTTTTT. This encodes CASSDWNTGELFF.